The clone carrying this T cell receptor beta chain was seen more than once but under ten times. Amplified TCR beta CDR3 regions were obtained using RNA transcripts as template. RT-PCR with HTBI primers came first, then second-round multiplex PCR. TCRdb re-called the multiplex PCR reads with MiXCR, one entry per CDR3 protein. This table has approximately 700,000 distinct CDR3 sequences, more than 40% appearing once. The data were taken from a study of Graves' ophthalmopathy and Graves' hyperthyroidism. This CDR3 is 15 amino acids long. Germline loops: CDR1 LNHDA, CDR2 SQIVND (reference sequence). Trimming at V came to 6 bases and at J to 6 bases, leaving 6 bases not matched to a gene.

Material for sequencing was peripheral blood. This sequence originates from an adult man with Graves' ophthalmopathy. The chain carries TRBV19 and TRBJ1-3; TRBD1 aligns across 12 bases. CDR3 amino acids: CASSHPGQGANTIYF. DNA of the CDR3: TGTGCCAGTAGCCACCCGGGACAGGGGGCAAACACCATATATTTT.